This T cell receptor (beta chain) was retrieved from a study of blood T cell repertoires in COVID-19. This CDR3 has 16 amino acids. V lost 4 bases to trimming and J lost 5 bases; unmatched junction nucleotides: 9. Per the germline V gene, CDR1 is SGHTA and CDR2 is FQGTGA. Some clones are missing from TCRdb's copy, which holds only in-frame ones; the method was immunoSEQ multiplex PCR. The sample lists around 310,000 clones, 75% to 90% occurring once. The chain combines TRBV7-3 with TRBJ2-1; TRBD1 agrees at 9 bases. Sequencing used PBMCs or T cells enriched from blood (not recorded which). This sequence originates from a woman aged 40 to 50 who had recovered from COVID-19. Here the CDR3 reads CASSSRGQGVHNEQFF. CDR3 nucleotides: TGTGCCAGCAGCTCCCGGGGACAGGGCGTTCACAATGAGCAGTTCTTC.